Given below is one T cell receptor (beta chain) in context. Antigen: not known. The table came from immunoSEQ multiplex PCR; TCRdb's copy has only in-frame clones and leaves some out. The data hold just over 350,000 clones, with just over 90% observed a single time. The record originates from a study of Ad26.COV2.S vaccination and SARS-CoV-2 variants. The CDR3 is 15 amino acids. From germline, CDR1 is MNHEY and CDR2 SVGAGI. V dropped 2 bases and J dropped 0; count of bases not matched to a gene: 2. Study-wide results and caveats: Ad26.COV2.S recipients had broader spike-specific TCRs (P = 0.0014). Total responses of T cells may have been underestimated by the analyses of TCR breadth and depth.

The V gene is TRBV6-5, the J gene TRBJ2-3, with 7 bases fitting TRBD1. The receptor was isolated from a human donor who had recovered from COVID-19. Specimen: peripheral blood, collected after recovery from COVID-19. CDR3 in amino acids: CASSYGTASTDTQYF. The CDR3 DNA follows: TGTGCCAGCAGTTACGGGACAGCTAGCACAGATACGCAGTATTTT.